This is a list of T cell receptor beta chains from one sample in a study of blood T cell repertoires in COVID-19. Using immunoSEQ multiplex PCR, the repertoire was profiled, and TCRdb retains in-frame clones only, with some absent. Among 300,000 to 400,000 clones listed, roughly 85% were seen once. Source material: peripheral blood. The receptors stem from a human donor in a cohort sampled during active COVID-19. The CDR3 runs from the conserved cysteine through the conserved F or W. The D gene is left open where the match is weak. Rows give clone size only sometimes, using once, few, many, or a class for an expanded clone.

>.|.|TRBJ2-1|11|TRBV11-3
CASSSLGEQFF
TGTGCCAGCAGCTCGCTAGGAGAGCAGTTCTTC
>.|.|TRBJ2-7|14|TRBV27
CASSLSGASYEQYF
TGTGCCAGCAGTTTATCGGGGGCCTCCTACGAGCAGTACTTC
>.|.|TRBJ2-1|14|TRBV5-1
CASSSPGQGNEQFF
TGCGCCAGCAGCTCTCCGGGTCAAGGAAATGAGCAGTTCTTC
>.|TRBD1|TRBJ1-4|12|TRBV2
CASSGTGEKLFF
TGTGCCAGCAGTGGGACAGGTGAAAAACTGTTTTTT
>.|.|TRBJ2-3|14|TRBV28
CASSIQGNTDTQYF
TGTGCCAGCAGTATACAGGGTAACACAGATACGCAGTATTTT
>once|TRBD1|TRBJ2-1|15|TRBV27
CASSFKGASYNEQFF
TGTGCCAGCAGTTTCAAGGGGGCCTCCTACAATGAGCAGTTCTTC
>.|TRBD1|TRBJ1-4|14|TRBV3-1/TRBV3-2
CASSHGTGGVKLFF
TGTGCCAGCAGCCACGGGACAGGGGGTGTAAAACTGTTTTTT
>.|TRBD2|TRBJ2-3|16|TRBV5-1
CASSPGTSPYTDTQYF
TGCGCCAGCAGCCCAGGGACTAGCCCCTACACAGATACGCAGTATTTT
>few|TRBD1|TRBJ1-1|14|TRBV19
CASTPTGVNTEAFF
TGTGCCAGTACTCCGACAGGGGTGAACACTGAAGCTTTCTTT
>once|.|TRBJ1-6|16|TRBV5-6
CASSLEPGVLNSPLHF
TGTGCCAGCAGCTTGGAGCCAGGGGTTTTGAATTCACCCCTCCACTTT
>.|.|TRBJ1-3|14|TRBV9
CASSVDTGGNTIYF
TGTGCCAGCAGCGTTGACACTGGCGGAAACACCATATATTTT
>.|TRBD1|TRBJ2-7|16|TRBV11-3
CASSLEPGQGVVEQYF
TGTGCCAGCAGCTTAGAACCCGGACAGGGGGTTGTCGAGCAGTACTTC
>.|.|TRBJ1-5|13|TRBV30
CAWSGGSNQPQHF
TGTGCCTGGAGCGGAGGCAGTAATCAGCCCCAGCATTTT
>once|.|TRBJ1-4|14|TRBV5-1
CASSLSGENEKLFF
TGCGCCAGCAGCTTGTCCGGGGAGAATGAAAAACTGTTTTTT
>.|TRBD1|TRBJ1-6|15|TRBV6-5
CASSSMTGGNSPLHF
TGTGCCAGCAGCTCAATGACAGGGGGCAATTCACCCCTCCACTTT
>.|TRBD1|TRBJ1-2|12|TRBV12-3/TRBV12-4
CASRRDRGGYTF
TGTGCCAGCAGGAGGGACAGGGGGGGCTACACCTTC
>.|TRBD1|TRBJ1-5|15|TRBV10-1
CASRRQGTWNQPQHF
TGCGCCAGCAGACGACAGGGTACATGGAATCAGCCCCAGCATTTT
>.|.|TRBJ2-1|14|TRBV10-2
CATRETGIYNEQFF
TGCGCCACCAGAGAGACAGGAATCTACAATGAGCAGTTCTTC
>.|.|TRBJ1-2|13|TRBV18
CASSPNPYSGYTF
TGTGCCAGCTCACCAAATCCGTATTCGGGCTACACCTTC
>.|TRBD1|TRBJ1-2|14|TRBV7-2
CASSSTGANYGYTF
TGTGCCAGCAGCTCGACAGGGGCTAACTATGGCTACACCTTC
>.|.|TRBJ1-4|16|TRBV6-1
CASSVWAAATNEKLFF
TGTGCCAGCAGTGTTTGGGCAGCTGCAACTAATGAAAAACTGTTTTTT
>.|.|TRBJ1-2|13|TRBV3-1/TRBV3-2
CASSQQGPYGYTF
TGTGCCAGCAGCCAACAGGGGCCCTATGGCTACACCTTC
>once|.|TRBJ2-2|15|TRBV6-5
CASSYETGLNGELFF
TGTGCCAGCAGTTACGAGACAGGACTTAACGGGGAGCTGTTTTTT
>once|TRBD1|TRBJ1-2|13|TRBV7-9
CASSAPGGGGYTF
TGTGCCAGCAGCGCCCCAGGGGGCGGTGGCTACACCTTC
>.|TRBD2|TRBJ2-5|16|TRBV4-2
CASSQGLASAQETQYF
TGTGCCAGCAGCCAAGGACTAGCGTCCGCCCAAGAGACCCAGTACTTC
>.|.|TRBJ1-2|13|TRBV24-1
CATSDFGQASYTF
TGTGCCACCAGTGATTTCGGTCAGGCCAGCTACACCTTC
>.|TRBD2|TRBJ2-3|17|TRBV30
CARMGLAGGRVADTQYF
TGTGCTCGGATGGGACTAGCGGGGGGGAGGGTCGCAGATACGCAGTATTTT
>.|TRBD1|TRBJ2-7|15|TRBV5-8
CASRDGGTGAYEQYF
TGTGCCAGCAGGGACGGCGGGACAGGGGCCTACGAGCAGTACTTC
>.|TRBD1|TRBJ1-6|13|TRBV18
CATRDSSNSPLHF
TGTGCCACCAGGGACAGCTCAAATTCACCCCTCCACTTT
>.|.|TRBJ2-3|14|TRBV7-3
CASSNSRLTDTQYF
TGTGCCAGCAGCAACTCTCGCTTAACGGATACGCAGTATTTT
>.|.|TRBJ1-1|12|TRBV6-1
CASSDGTREAFF
TGTGCCAGCAGTGATGGGACAAGAGAAGCTTTCTTT
>.|.|TRBJ2-5|14|TRBV19
CASSPRTSQETQYF
TGTGCCAGTAGTCCGCGAACGAGCCAAGAGACCCAGTACTTC
>.|.|TRBJ2-3|14|TRBV19
CASSIWLLPDTQYF
TGTGCCAGTAGTATCTGGTTACTCCCAGATACGCAGTATTTT
>.|.|TRBJ1-5|14|TRBV27
CASSSQGPYQPQHF
TGTGCCAGCAGTTCTCAGGGGCCCTATCAGCCCCAGCATTTT
>.|TRBD1|TRBJ2-7|14|TRBV2
CASSRETGAYEQYF
TGTGCCAGCAGCAGGGAGACAGGGGCCTACGAGCAGTACTTC
>.|.|TRBJ1-2|12|TRBV11-2
CASSRSLYGYTF
TGTGCCAGCAGCCGGAGCCTTTATGGCTACACCTTC
>.|.|TRBJ2-2|18|TRBV30
CAWSGKSTNLMVTGELFF
TGTGCCTGGAGTGGAAAGAGTACCAATCTAATGGTAACCGGGGAGCTGTTTTTT
>.|TRBD1|TRBJ1-5|18|TRBV24-1
CATSDSGQGRHSNQPQHF
TGTGCCACCAGTGATTCGGGACAGGGGCGTCATAGCAATCAGCCCCAGCATTTT
>.|.|TRBJ1-6|15|TRBV2
CASSGNSAGSSPLHF
TGTGCCAGCAGTGGTAACTCGGCTGGGAGTTCACCCCTCCACTTT
>.|.|TRBJ2-3|15|TRBV4-1
CASSQDGQFTDTQYF
TGCGCCAGCAGCCAAGATGGACAGTTCACAGATACGCAGTATTTT
>.|.|TRBJ2-1|19|TRBV5-1
CASSLGGGGGALSYNEQFF
TGCGCCAGCAGCTTGGGAGGCGGTGGCGGGGCCCTCTCCTACAATGAGCAGTTCTTC
>.|.|TRBJ2-7|15|TRBV3-1/TRBV3-2
CASRDTRAPQYEQYF
TGTGCCAGCAGAGACACCAGAGCACCCCAGTACGAGCAGTACTTC
>.|.|TRBJ1-2|15|TRBV15
CATSSSSTGYYGYTF
TGTGCCACCAGCTCCAGTTCCACAGGGTACTATGGCTACACCTTC